This is a list of T cell receptor beta chains from one sample in a study of T-cell reconstitution after alpha-beta-depleted transplantation in children. TCRdb ran MiXCR on the PCR reads and lists one entry per CDR3 protein. The table records about 440,000 distinct CDR3 sequences, roughly 44% of them present only once. The sequenced sample was PBMCs, obtained before TCRalphabeta/CD19-depleted stem cell transplant. These receptor sequences come from a girl between 2 and 10 years old with aplastic anemia, due to receive a stem cell transplant. Both conserved end residues are part of each CDR3. Each record gives: CDR3 length, J gene, V gene, clone size, D gene, CDR3 DNA, CDR3 protein. A D gene is named only where the DNA matches it firmly. For some rows the clone size is stated as once, few or many, or as a class when expanded; others skip it.

CDR3 length: 16; J gene: TRBJ2-5; V gene: TRBV20-1; clone size: NA; D gene: TRBD2; CDR3 DNA: TGCAGTGCTTCCGGACTAGCGGGAGGAGGACAAGAGACCCAGTACTTC; CDR3 protein: CSASGLAGGGQETQYF
CDR3 length: 16; J gene: TRBJ2-1; V gene: TRBV7-6; clone size: NA; D gene: TRBD1; CDR3 DNA: TGTGCCAGCAGCCGAACTGGGACAGGGCGGTACAATGAGCAGTTCTTC; CDR3 protein: CASSRTGTGRYNEQFF
CDR3 length: 13; J gene: TRBJ2-1; V gene: TRBV20-1; clone size: NA; D gene: NA; CDR3 DNA: TGCAGTGCTAGAAGAACCCCGTACAATGAGCAGTTCTTC; CDR3 protein: CSARRTPYNEQFF
CDR3 length: 9; J gene: TRBJ2-5; V gene: TRBV28; clone size: NA; D gene: NA; CDR3 DNA: TGTGCCAGCGCGGAGACCCAGTACTTC; CDR3 protein: CASAETQYF
CDR3 length: 14; J gene: TRBJ2-7; V gene: TRBV5-1; clone size: many; D gene: NA; CDR3 DNA: TGCGCCAGCAGCTTTGCAAGGACCTCCTACGAGCAGTACTTC; CDR3 protein: CASSFARTSYEQYF
CDR3 length: 13; J gene: TRBJ2-7; V gene: TRBV2; clone size: NA; D gene: TRBD1; CDR3 DNA: TGTGCCAGCAACCTCCTCACAGGGGACGAGCAGTACTTC; CDR3 protein: CASNLLTGDEQYF
CDR3 length: 14; J gene: TRBJ2-5; V gene: TRBV5-5; clone size: NA; D gene: NA; CDR3 DNA: TGTGCCAGCAGCTTATTGTTCTTGGGAGAGACCCAGTACTTC; CDR3 protein: CASSLLFLGETQYF
CDR3 length: 13; J gene: TRBJ2-1; V gene: TRBV29-1; clone size: NA; D gene: TRBD2; CDR3 DNA: TGCAGCGTTGAAGGGGCGGGGGGAGATGAGCAGTTCTTC; CDR3 protein: CSVEGAGGDEQFF
CDR3 length: 12; J gene: TRBJ2-5; V gene: TRBV5-1; clone size: NA; D gene: TRBD1; CDR3 DNA: TGCGCCAGCGGACAGGGTGGAGAGACCCAGTACTTC; CDR3 protein: CASGQGGETQYF
CDR3 length: 11; J gene: TRBJ2-7; V gene: TRBV7-2; clone size: many; D gene: NA; CDR3 DNA: TGTGCCAGCAGCCCGGCGGTCAAGCAGTACTTC; CDR3 protein: CASSPAVKQYF
CDR3 length: 16; J gene: TRBJ1-3; V gene: TRBV4-2; clone size: few; D gene: NA; CDR3 DNA: TGTGCCAGCAGCCAAGCGGGACCTAGCTCTGGAAACACCATATATTTT; CDR3 protein: CASSQAGPSSGNTIYF